This TCR beta chain stems from a study of follicular helper T cells after annual influenza vaccination. TCRB was sequenced at Survey level resolution. Measured with immunoSEQ multiplex PCR; TCRdb has only the in-frame clones, and not every one. Of roughly 10,000 clones listed, about 80% are singletons. Specified time point: 2014-2015 season, 7 days after vaccination. Sample: CXCR5- memory CD4+ T cells sorted from blood, taken 7 days after influenza vaccination. The sequence was collected from an adult who received the influenza vaccine.

CDR3 coding DNA: TGCGCCAGCAGCTTACGACAGACTAATGAAAAACTGTTTTTT. Its protein is CASSLRQTNEKLFF. The chain links TRBV5-1 to TRBJ1-4; D might be TRBD1 (5 bases). Germline V lookup: CDR1 SGHRS, CDR2 YFSETQ. The CDR3 is made up of 14 amino acids. V gave up 2 bases and J gave up 2 bases, with 7 bases separating them.